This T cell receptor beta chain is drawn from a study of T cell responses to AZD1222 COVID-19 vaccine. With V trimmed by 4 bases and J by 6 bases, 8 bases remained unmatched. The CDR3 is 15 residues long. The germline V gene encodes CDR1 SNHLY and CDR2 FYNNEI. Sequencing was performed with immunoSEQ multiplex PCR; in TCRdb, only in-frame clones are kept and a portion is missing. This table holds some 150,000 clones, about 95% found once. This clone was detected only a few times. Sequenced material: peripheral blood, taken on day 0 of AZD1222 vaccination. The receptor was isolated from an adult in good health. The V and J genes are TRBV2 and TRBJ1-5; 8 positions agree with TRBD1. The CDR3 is CASSARTGITQPQHF. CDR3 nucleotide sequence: TGTGCCAGCAGTGCTCGGACAGGGATTACTCAGCCCCAGCATTTT.